The source of this TCR beta chain is a study of T cell responses to AZD1222 COVID-19 vaccine. Using immunoSEQ multiplex PCR, the repertoire was profiled, and TCRdb retains in-frame clones only, with some absent. The sample includes 80,000 to 130,000 clones, less than 90% of them seen just once. This clone showed up just once. Its antigen is not identified. The study's findings and limits: Among the donors, most were white British and more were female, and clonal diversity was possibly underestimated. Just a handful of people given AZD1222 tested seropositive at baseline.

Germline V gene data show CDR1 as SGHNT and CDR2 as YYREEE (reference sequence). Trimming stripped 4 bases from V and 4 bases from J, with 8 bases between. The CDR3 runs to 13 residues. Sequencing was performed on peripheral blood, taken on day 0 of AZD1222 vaccination. This receptor was identified in an adult in good health. The rearrangement joins TRBV5-4 to TRBJ2-2; D is perhaps TRBD1 (6 bases). DNA of the CDR3: TGTGCCAGCAGCCTGGACAGCACCGGGGAGCTGTTTTTT. Its protein is CASSLDSTGELFF.